The 32 T cell receptor beta chains reported below all come from one sample, sequenced in a study of T cell responses to AZD1222 COVID-19 vaccine. Clones were sequenced by immunoSEQ multiplex PCR, and TCRdb holds only the in-frame ones, with some missing. Found here are around 150,000 clones, 94% of them singletons; the top ten hold 0.95% to 1.5%. Sequences were derived from peripheral blood, sampled on day 0 of AZD1222 vaccination. The origin of the receptors is an adult in good health.

The rearrangement uses TRBV18 and TRBJ1-1; tentatively, D is TRBD1 (6 bases). CDR3 length: 15 amino acids. The V end was cut by 5 bases, the J end by 5 bases, with 18 bases between. Germline CDR1 reads KGHSH; CDR2 reads LQKENI. CDR3 in DNA: TGTGCCAGCTCAGGAGGGGGGGCGAGATATACTGAAGCTTTCTTT. Amino acid sequence: CASSGGGARYTEAFF.

This sequence joins TRBV28 and TRBJ1-1, with unresolved D. Germline V gives CDR1 MDHEN, CDR2 SYDVKM. V was shortened by 4 bases and J by 2 bases, with 17 bases between the two germline ends. The CDR3 has 16 residues. The CDR3 sequence is CASSYDLLGGNTEAFF. The CDR3 region has the DNA TGTGCCAGCAGTTATGACCTTTTAGGTGGTAACACTGAAGCTTTCTTT. Full variable domain (rest looked up from reference TRBV28 and TRBJ1-1): DVKVTQSSRYLVKRTGEKVFLECVQDMDHENMFWYRQDPGLGLRLIYFSYDVKMKEKGDIPEGYSVSREKKERFSLILESASTNQTSMYLCASSYDLLGGNTEAFFGQGTRLTVV.

V is TRBV9 and J is TRBJ2-3, with 8 bases that match TRBD1. Germline values: CDR1 SGDLS, CDR2 YYNGEE. V shed 4 bases, J shed 5 bases, and the junction held 6 bases outside the gene matches. The CDR3 has 14 amino acids. CDR3 coding DNA: TGTGCCAGCAGCAACCAGGGGGCGGGAGATACGCAGTATTTT. Translating it yields CASSNQGAGDTQYF. Full variable domain (missing parts from reference TRBV9 and TRBJ2-3): DSGVTQTPKHLITATGQRVTLRCSPRSGDLSVYWYQQSLDQGLQFLIQYYNGEERAKGNILERFSAQQFPDLHSELNLSSLELGDSALYFCASSNQGAGDTQYFGPGTRLTVL.

The rearrangement uses TRBV30 and TRBJ2-2; no clear D gene. Trimming left V 3 bases short and J 5 bases short, with 4 bases between. Germline V gives CDR1 GTSNPN, CDR2 SVGIG (reference sequence). The CDR3 consists of 11 residues. The CDR3 DNA reads TGTGCCTGGAGGGAAACCGGGGAGCTGTTTTTT. It yields the protein CAWRETGELFF.

The chain has TRBV14 and TRBJ1-2; 9 bases fit TRBD1. The length of the CDR3 is 16 residues. The V gene's germline CDR1 is SGHDN and CDR2 FVKESK. The ends lost 4 bases at V and 3 bases at J; junction bases unmatched: 9. CDR3 DNA sequence: TGTGCCAGCAGCCGAAGAACGGGACAGGGAGACTATGGCTACACCTTC. Translated: CASSRRTGQGDYGYTF.

This chain connects TRBV18 to TRBJ2-2; the D gene could be TRBD1 or TRBD2 (5 bases each). V was cut by 3 bases and J by 0 bases, with 11 bases left in between. The CDR3 sequence is 16 residues long. Germline V gene sequence: CDR1 KGHSH, CDR2 LQKENI. In DNA, the CDR3 is TGTGCCAGCTCACCTTGGGACGGAACGAACACCGGGGAGCTGTTTTTT. Amino acid sequence: CASSPWDGTNTGELFF.

The chain has TRBV9 and TRBJ1-1, with 7 bases identical to TRBD1. This CDR3 region has 17 residues. V dropped 1 base and J dropped 0; count of bases not matched to a gene: 9. Germline-derived CDR1 and CDR2 are SGDLS and YYNGEE. CDR3 sequence: CASSVSTGQLMNTEAFF. The CDR3 region has the DNA TGTGCCAGCAGCGTATCGACGGGACAGCTCATGAACACTGAAGCTTTCTTT.

J is TRBJ1-5 and V is TRBV19, with D unclear. CDR3 length: 16 residues. V lost 3 bases, J lost 2 bases, and 14 bases lay in between. Germline CDR1 is LNHDA and CDR2 is SQIVND (reference sequence). CDR3 region: CASSIVFGSGNQPQHF. CDR3 nucleotide sequence: TGTGCCAGTAGTATCGTATTCGGTTCAGGCAATCAGCCCCAGCATTTT.

The chain couples TRBV27 to TRBJ1-2, with D unclear. The germline gives CDR1 MNHEY, CDR2 SMNVEV (reference sequence). This CDR3 region has 15 residues. The V end lost 4 bases, the J end lost 4 bases, and 16 bases lay between the germline ends. This CDR3 is CASSSHSSPGYGYTF. The DNA for the CDR3 is TGTGCCAGCAGTTCCCACTCCTCTCCCGGCTATGGCTACACCTTC.

The chain recombines TRBV5-6 with TRBJ1-5; 7 bases fit TRBD1. V lost 6 bases and J lost 6; bases outside the gene matches: 12. CDR1 is SGHDT, CDR2 YYEEEE, per germline. The CDR3 spans 15 residues. CDR3 nucleotides: TGTGCCAGCACCTTCAGGCGACAGGGCGGTCAGCCCCAGCATTTT. This gives the protein CASTFRRQGGQPQHF.

The rearrangement links TRBV30 to TRBJ1-4; D may be TRBD1 (5 bases). The germline V and J ends were trimmed by 2 bases and 4 bases, with 11 bases remaining between them. CDR1 and CDR2 (germline): GTSNPN, SVGIG (reference sequence). The CDR3 consists of 14 residues. The CDR3 DNA reads as TGTGCCTGGAGTCCGGGACTTAATAATGAAAAACTGTTTTTT. Protein sequence: CAWSPGLNNEKLFF.

This chain joins TRBV27 and TRBJ1-1; D not resolved. This CDR3 region has 15 residues. The germline V gene has CDR1 MNHEY and CDR2 SMNVEV (reference sequence). The germline V and J ends were trimmed by 5 bases and 2 bases, with 15 bases remaining between them. The CDR3 here is CASSPDLVTNTEAFF. As DNA, the CDR3 is TGTGCCAGCAGTCCCGATTTGGTGACAAACACTGAAGCTTTCTTT.

V usage is TRBV9 and J usage is TRBJ1-6, with 7 positions matching TRBD1. This CDR3 spans 14 amino acids. Per germline, CDR1 SGDLS and CDR2 YYNGEE. Trimming took 5 bases from V and 6 from J; bases not matched to a gene: 5. This CDR3 is CASRPGGSNSPLHF. The CDR3 DNA reads TGTGCCAGCAGGCCAGGGGGGAGTAATTCACCCCTCCACTTT.

The chain couples TRBV27 to TRBJ1-2; weak D call: TRBD1 (6 bases). Trimming removed 6 bases at V and 7 bases at J, with 21 bases between. The CDR3 loop spans 15 amino acids. Germline V CDR1 and CDR2: MNHEY, SMNVEV (reference sequence). The CDR3 reads CASSADRQVLGGYTF. Here the CDR3 DNA reads TGTGCCAGCAGCGCGGACCGACAGGTACTAGGTGGCTACACCTTC.

The chain employs TRBV15 and TRBJ1-4, with a weak D call TRBD1 (5 bases). Germline V gene data show CDR1 as LNHNV and CDR2 as YYDKDF (reference sequence). V was clipped by 8 bases and J by 7 bases, with 17 bases between them. The CDR3 contains 14 residues. The CDR3 DNA reads TGTGCCACCTATGGGGGGGGAAAGGGTGAAAAACTGTTTTTT. It specifies CATYGGGKGEKLFF.

This chain connects TRBV5-5 to TRBJ1-1; tentatively, D is TRBD1 (5 bases). Trimming shortened V by 0 bases and J by 1 base, and 7 bases separated the two germline ends. The CDR3 has 14 amino acids. In germline, CDR1 is SGHKS, CDR2 YYEKEE (reference sequence). In DNA, the CDR3 is TGTGCCAGCAGCTTGGGGACAAGGAACACTGAAGCTTTCTTT. Protein product: CASSLGTRNTEAFF.

The V gene is TRBV7-6, the J gene TRBJ1-1, with TRBD1 matching 7 bases. Looked up from germline, CDR1 is SGHVS and CDR2 is FNYEAQ. CDR3 length equals 16 residues. The V and J ends lost 5 bases and 4 bases, in that order; junction bases with no gene match: 13. CDR3 DNA sequence: TGTGCCAGCAGCACTCGACAGGGTTGGAGTGCCACTGAAGCTTTCTTT. It translates to CASSTRQGWSATEAFF.

The chain carries TRBV9 and TRBJ2-1; tentatively, D is TRBD2 (6 bases). V gave up 3 bases and J gave up 10 bases, with 14 bases separating them. This CDR3 spans 13 amino acids. CDR1 is SGDLS and CDR2 is YYNGEE in the germline V gene. For the CDR3, the DNA is TGTGCCAGCAGCGAAACGGACTACGGGGAGCAGTTCTTC. As protein: CASSETDYGEQFF.

The chain carries TRBV5-4 and TRBJ1-4; 10 bases match TRBD1. The germline V gene encodes CDR1 SGHNT and CDR2 YYREEE (reference sequence). This CDR3 is built from 16 residues. V dropped 4 bases and J dropped 8; count of bases not matched to a gene: 11. The CDR3 DNA reads as TGTGCCAGCAGCCCCTCTGACAGGGGGCGATTCGAAAAACTGTTTTTT. This codes for CASSPSDRGRFEKLFF.

CDR3 residues: CASSPVAGALSTDTQYF. For the CDR3, the DNA is TGTGCCAGCTCACCTGTAGCGGGGGCTCTTAGCACAGATACGCAGTATTTT. This rearrangement joins TRBV18 to TRBJ2-3, with 9 bases fitting TRBD2. Germline V gene lookup returns CDR1 KGHSH and CDR2 LQKENI. The CDR3 is made up of 17 amino acids. The V gene end was trimmed by 3 bases and the J gene end by 0 bases; junction bases not matched to a gene: 7.

This clone was detected once. V and J are TRBV7-9 and TRBJ1-1; D call uncertain. Germline CDR1 is SEHNR and CDR2 is FQNEAQ (reference sequence). The CDR3 spans 15 residues. V shed 2 bases and J shed 1 base, with 11 bases lying between them. The chain's CDR3 is CASSLWSGPNTEAFF. DNA for the CDR3: TGTGCCAGCAGCTTATGGTCCGGGCCGAACACTGAAGCTTTCTTT.

The gene calls are TRBV19 and TRBJ1-4; D uncertain. Germline V gives CDR1 LNHDA, CDR2 SQIVND (reference sequence). CDR3 size: 13 residues. The germline V and J ends were trimmed by 6 bases and 3 bases, with 8 bases remaining between them. The CDR3 loop is CASRRNANEKLFF. CDR3 nucleotide sequence: TGTGCCAGTAGAAGGAATGCTAATGAAAAACTGTTTTTT.

The rearrangement uses TRBV4-2 and TRBJ1-2; D is ambiguous. The germline CDR1 and CDR2 sequences are LGHNA and YNFKEQ. The CDR3 runs 15 residues. Trimming shortened V by 1 base and J by 0 bases, and 9 bases separated the two germline ends. The CDR3 is CASSQGGTANYGYTF. CDR3 nucleotide sequence: TGTGCCAGCAGCCAAGGAGGTACAGCTAACTATGGCTACACCTTC.

This chain uses TRBV24-1 with TRBJ2-2; D gene unclear. The CDR3 contains 13 residues. The V gene's germline CDR1 is KGHDR and CDR2 SFDVKD. V gave up 6 bases and J gave up 0 bases, with 4 bases separating them. CDR3: CATSTPNTGELFF. CDR3 sequence (DNA): TGTGCCACCAGTACGCCGAACACCGGGGAGCTGTTTTTT.

This chain uses TRBV27 with TRBJ1-6, with D tentatively TRBD1 (6 bases). The germline CDR1 and CDR2 sequences are MNHEY and SMNVEV (reference sequence). CDR3 length: 19 amino acids. V lost 0 bases to trimming and J lost 0 bases, with 15 bases between them. DNA of the CDR3: TGTGCCAGCAGTTTATCGACTGCAGGGGTTTTCTCCTATAATTCACCCCTCCACTTT. Residues: CASSLSTAGVFSYNSPLHF.

This rearrangement joins TRBV5-5 to TRBJ1-3; perhaps TRBD1 as D (6 bases). V dropped 4 bases and J dropped 0 bases, with 23 bases sitting between them. This CDR3 comprises 19 residues. Germline V gene sequence: CDR1 SGHKS, CDR2 YYEKEE (reference sequence). The CDR3 here is CASSLFRQVGWGSGNTIYF. The CDR3 DNA follows: TGTGCCAGCAGCCTATTCAGACAGGTTGGGTGGGGCTCTGGAAACACCATATATTTT.

The V call is TRBV7-8, the J call TRBJ2-1; TRBD1 might be the D (6 bases). The ends were cut back, 1 base at V and 4 bases at J, with 11 bases in the middle. The CDR3 has 15 amino acids. Germline V gene sequence: CDR1 SGHVS, CDR2 FQNEAQ. The CDR3 loop reads CASSLGRTEYNEQFF. The CDR3 coding sequence is TGTGCCAGCAGCTTAGGTAGGACAGAGTACAATGAGCAGTTCTTC.

The chain combines TRBV2 with TRBJ2-7; D remains unclear. With 3 bases removed from V and 4 bases from J, the gap between germline ends came to 4 bases. The V gene's germline CDR1 is SNHLY and CDR2 FYNNEI. This CDR3 spans 11 amino acids. The CDR3 nucleotides are TGTGCCAGCAGTGAGATGTACGAGCAGTACGTC. As protein: CASSEMYEQYV.

This rearrangement joins TRBV2 to TRBJ1-2; 8 bases are shared with TRBD1. The CDR3 covers 16 residues. Unmatched junction bases numbered 16, after V lost 9 bases and J lost 4 bases. The germline gives CDR1 SNHLY, CDR2 FYNNEI. This chain's CDR3 is CARAAPGTGFSYGYTF. CDR3 nucleotide sequence: TGTGCCAGAGCCGCCCCCGGGACAGGTTTTAGCTATGGCTACACCTTC. The complete variable domain, with remaining parts taken from reference TRBV2 and TRBJ1-2, reads EPEVTQTPSHQVTQMGQEVILRCVPISNHLYFYWYRQILGQKVEFLVSFYNNEISEKSEIFDDQFSVERPDGSNFTLKIRSTKLEDSAMYFCARAAPGTGFSYGYTFGSGTRLTVV.

This chain joins TRBV3-1 (or the pseudogene TRBV3-2) and TRBJ2-5; D gene ambiguous. Germline V gives CDR1 LGHDT, CDR2 YNNKEL (reference sequence). The CDR3 totals 13 residues. The ends were cut back, 0 bases at V and 4 bases at J, with 6 bases in the middle. The CDR3 spells CASSQDPGETQYF. CDR3 DNA: TGTGCCAGCAGCCAAGACCCGGGAGAGACCCAGTACTTC.

This clone was counted a single time. CDR3: CASSEYEEGNEQYV. The CDR3 DNA follows: TGTGCCAGCAGTGAATATGAGGAAGGTAACGAGCAGTACGTC. This chain connects TRBV6-1 to TRBJ2-7; D call uncertain. CDR3 size: 14 residues. Germline-derived CDR1 and CDR2 are MNHNS and SASEGT. V shed 2 bases and J shed 5 bases, with 13 bases lying between them.

The V call is TRBV7-9, the J call TRBJ2-5, with D perhaps assigned TRBD1 or TRBD2 (6 bases each). Germline assignment: CDR1 SEHNR and CDR2 FQNEAQ (reference sequence). This CDR3 is 14 amino acids long. V was trimmed by 3 bases and J by 2 bases, leaving 10 bases between them. CDR3 region: CASSFRGEQETQYF. Written as DNA, the CDR3 is TGTGCCAGCAGCTTTAGGGGGGAACAAGAGACCCAGTACTTC.